This TCR beta chain was documented in a study of blood T cells in healthy people across ages. A note on this clonotype: No antigen is known for it.

PCR was performed a second time for roughly 6 to 12 cycles using a sample-barcoded 5' primer and a J-beta primer mix. One entry per CDR3 protein, called by TCRdb with MiXCR from the 5' RACE reads. This table holds 630,000 or so distinct CDR3 sequences, roughly 32% found once. The V gene lost 1 base and the J gene lost 6 bases, with 7 bases spanning the gap. Germline CDR1 and CDR2: SGDLS and YYNGEE. The CDR3 is 13 residues long. Regarding the study as a whole: Naive T cell percentage by flow cytometry tracked strongly with beta diversity.

The chain joins TRBV9 to TRBJ2-2, with D unclear. This sequence originates from an elderly woman in good health. The sequenced sample consisted of blood. CDR3 sequence: CASSVLASGELFF. CDR3 DNA: TGTGCCAGCAGCGTACTGGCCTCCGGGGAGCTGTTTTTT.